Each of the 21 T cell receptor beta chains below was sequenced from the same sample in a study of blood T cell repertoires in COVID-19. The table came from immunoSEQ multiplex PCR; TCRdb's copy has only in-frame clones and leaves some out. This table has roughly 120,000 clones, around 86% appearing once. Sequences were obtained from peripheral blood. The receptors originated from a human donor in a cohort sampled during active COVID-19.

The J gene is TRBJ2-3, the V gene TRBV28; D might be TRBD2 (5 bases). The CDR3 spans 15 residues. Germline V gives CDR1 MDHEN, CDR2 SYDVKM. V shed 5 bases and J shed 0 bases, with 12 bases lying between them. In nucleotides, the CDR3 is TGTGCCAGCAGTCTATCATGGACTAGCACAGATACGCAGTATTTT. It encodes CASSLSWTSTDTQYF.

The chain couples TRBV3-1 (or the pseudogene TRBV3-2) to TRBJ2-1; D possibly corresponds to TRBD1 (6 bases). Trimming stripped 1 base from V and 14 bases from J, with 18 bases between. The CDR3 sequence is 14 residues long. Germline V gene data show CDR1 as LGHDT and CDR2 as YNNKEL (reference sequence). The CDR3 DNA reads as TGTGCCAGCAGCCAAGGCCTAGCAGGGGTGAGGGAGTTCTTC. It is translated as CASSQGLAGVREFF.

CDR3 DNA sequence: TGTGCCAGCAGCTTATACGGGGGAGTCCCCTACGAGCAGTACTTC. This translates into CASSLYGGVPYEQYF. The gene calls are TRBV7-9 and TRBJ2-7; the D gene is possibly TRBD2 (6 bases). The germline gives CDR1 SEHNR, CDR2 FQNEAQ (reference sequence). V lost 2 bases to trimming and J lost 2 bases, with 13 bases between them. The CDR3 is 15 residues long.

V and J are TRBV19 and TRBJ2-3; 10 bases match TRBD2. The ends lost 5 bases at V and 6 bases at J; junction bases unmatched: 5. The CDR3 spans 14 residues. Germline V gene sequence: CDR1 LNHDA, CDR2 SQIVND (reference sequence). CDR3 bases: TGTGCCAGTAGTGAGCTAGCGGGAGCTGATACGCAGTATTTT. This translates into CASSELAGADTQYF.

V gene TRBV6-6 combines with J gene TRBJ1-2; 10 bases match TRBD1. The ends lost 7 bases at V and 6 bases at J; junction bases unmatched: 8. CDR1 and CDR2 (germline): MNHNY, SVGAGI (reference sequence). The CDR3 runs to 14 residues. CDR3 DNA sequence: TGTGCCAGCAATCTTGGAGGGACAGGGGATGGCTACACCTTC. Protein: CASNLGGTGDGYTF.

The chain has TRBV5-1 and TRBJ2-7; 8 bases agree with TRBD2. The germline CDR1 and CDR2 sequences are SGHRS and YFSETQ. V shed 3 bases, J shed 2 bases, and the junction held 7 bases outside the gene matches. This CDR3 contains 15 residues. CDR3 nucleotides: TGCGCCAGCAGCTCCGGGAGGGGCGAAACCTACGAGCAGTACTTC. Protein product: CASSSGRGETYEQYF. The entire variable domain, with the rest obtained from reference TRBV5-1 and TRBJ2-7, is as follows: KAGVTQTPRYLIKTRGQQVTLSCSPISGHRSVSWYQQTPGQGLQFLFEYFSETQRNKGNFPGRFSGRQFSNSRSEMNVSTLELGDSALYLCASSSGRGETYEQYFGPGTRLTVT.

In this sample, this clone turned up once. The chain recombines TRBV19 with TRBJ2-3; D gene ambiguous. Germline CDR1 and CDR2: LNHDA and SQIVND (reference sequence). V dropped 0 bases and J dropped 4 bases, with 11 bases sitting between them. CDR3 length equals 15 residues. The CDR3 nucleotides are TGTGCCAGTAGTATAGATTGGGCCAGAGCAGATACGCAGTATTTT. Encoded protein: CASSIDWARADTQYF.

The CDR3 spells CASSEKTDTQYF. The DNA of the CDR3 is TGCGCCAGCAGCGAGAAAACAGATACGCAGTATTTT. This chain connects TRBV5-1 to TRBJ2-3; the D is unclear. V was shortened by 4 bases and J by 3 bases, with 6 bases between the two germline ends. Germline-derived CDR1 and CDR2 are SGHRS and YFSETQ. The length of the CDR3 is 12 residues.

The DNA of the CDR3 is TGCGCCAGCAGCCAAACATACCTAGCGGTGGGAGATACGCAGTATTTT. Protein: CASSQTYLAVGDTQYF. This chain links TRBV4-3 with TRBJ2-3, with 7 bases fitting TRBD2. In germline, CDR1 is LGHNA, CDR2 YSLEER. The CDR3 has 16 residues. The J segment lost 5 bases and the V segment lost 2 bases, leaving 10 bases of the junction unmatched.

This clone is a singleton in its sample. This chain links TRBV10-3 with TRBJ2-1; 11 positions agree with TRBD2. Germline V lookup: CDR1 ENHRY, CDR2 SYGVKD. With 0 bases clipped from V and 3 bases from J, the junction kept 7 bases outside the gene matches. The CDR3 spans 18 residues. The CDR3 coding sequence is TGTGCCATCAGTGAGTCGGAGGGGGGGACTAGCGGCTACAATGAGCAGTTCTTC. Protein: CAISESEGGTSGYNEQFF.

This clone was picked up one time. The chain recombines TRBV28 with TRBJ2-3; D unclear. CDR1 MDHEN and CDR2 SYDVKM come from the germline V gene. Deletions cut 6 bases from V and 4 bases from J, with 8 bases between. The CDR3 is 12 residues long. DNA of the CDR3: TGTGCCAGCAGCTGGAGAGCAGATACGCAGTATTTT. This encodes CASSWRADTQYF.

The chain uses TRBV9 and TRBJ2-3; a possible D gene is TRBD1 (6 bases). CDR1 SGDLS and CDR2 YYNGEE come from the germline V gene. V lost 3 bases and J 3 bases, leaving 8 bases between the germline ends. The CDR3 is made up of 13 amino acids. In DNA, the CDR3 is TGTGCCAGCAGCGCACAGGGTACAGATACGCAGTATTTT. Amino acid sequence: CASSAQGTDTQYF.

V gene TRBV5-1 combines with J gene TRBJ1-2; D remains unclear. Germline CDR1 reads SGHRS; CDR2 reads YFSETQ. The ends were cut back, 2 bases at V and 8 bases at J, with 13 bases in the middle. This CDR3 region has 13 residues. DNA for the CDR3: TGCGCCAGCAGCTTAGGGCAGGACTTCGGCTACACCTTC. Its translation: CASSLGQDFGYTF. Full variable domain (missing parts from reference TRBV5-1 and TRBJ1-2): KAGVTQTPRYLIKTRGQQVTLSCSPISGHRSVSWYQQTPGQGLQFLFEYFSETQRNKGNFPGRFSGRQFSNSRSEMNVSTLELGDSALYLCASSLGQDFGYTFGSGTRLTVV.

The V gene is TRBV2, the J gene TRBJ1-5, with D possibly matching TRBD1 (6 bases). The CDR3 has 14 residues. CDR1 is SNHLY and CDR2 is FYNNEI in the germline V gene. The V gene lost 8 bases and the J gene lost 4 bases, with 15 bases spanning the gap. CDR3 nucleotides: TGTGCCAGCCGGGACACCGCAACTAATCAGCCCCAGCATTTT. Its protein is CASRDTATNQPQHF.

The J gene is TRBJ2-1, the V gene TRBV12-3 or TRBV12-4; 8 bases match TRBD2. The CDR3 is 13 residues long. Trimming took 3 bases from V and 9 from J; bases not matched to a gene: 4. CDR3 in amino acids: CASSFQREIEQFF. The CDR3 DNA sequence: TGTGCCAGCAGTTTCCAGCGGGAGATTGAGCAGTTCTTC.

The J gene is TRBJ1-2, the V gene TRBV7-9; TRBD1 matches at 10 bases. The CDR3 loop spans 12 amino acids. Germline V lookup: CDR1 SEHNR, CDR2 FQNEAQ (reference sequence). The V segment lost 4 bases and the J segment 10 bases; nucleotides outside the gene matches: 3. The CDR3 DNA follows: TGTGCCAGCAGCTGGGGGACAGGGGACTACACCTTC. It translates to CASSWGTGDYTF.

Here the CDR3 reads CASSYRSEAFF. CDR3 DNA: TGTGCCAGCAGTTACAGGTCCGAAGCTTTCTTT. The V call is TRBV12-3 or TRBV12-4, the J call TRBJ1-1; D is possibly TRBD1 (5 bases). This CDR3 contains 11 residues. V lost 4 bases, J lost 8 bases, and 8 bases lay in between.

This clone was seen just once. This chain connects TRBV18 to TRBJ1-1, with D possibly TRBD1 on 6 matching bases. The CDR3 consists of 13 residues. CDR1 is KGHSH, CDR2 LQKENI, per germline. Between the trimmed V and J ends, which lost 6 bases and 0 bases, there was a span of 8 bases. CDR3: CASSWTVNTEAFF. In DNA form, the CDR3 reads TGTGCCAGCTCCTGGACAGTGAACACTGAAGCTTTCTTT.

V is TRBV4-2 and J is TRBJ1-4; TRBD1 is a possible D gene (5 bases). V was pared by 1 base and J by 3 bases, with 6 bases between. This CDR3 has 14 amino acids. CDR1 LGHNA and CDR2 YNFKEQ come from the germline V gene. CDR3 sequence reads: CASSQATANEKLFF. CDR3 nucleotides: TGTGCCAGCAGCCAAGCGACAGCTAATGAAAAACTGTTTTTT.

This clone appeared a few times. This chain joins TRBV27 and TRBJ2-7; D is perhaps TRBD1 (6 bases). Trimming took off 5 bases at V and 3 bases at J, with 20 bases between the two ends. The CDR3 length is 16 residues. Germline CDR1 MNHEY, CDR2 SMNVEV (reference sequence). CDR3 nucleotide sequence: TGTGCCAGCAGTCCCCACCCGTCTGGGGGCTTCTACGAGCAGTACTTC. It encodes CASSPHPSGGFYEQYF.

The gene calls are TRBV7-9 and TRBJ2-7; 8 nucleotides match TRBD1. Germline CDR1 and CDR2: SEHNR and FQNEAQ (reference sequence). This CDR3 is built from 14 residues. After removal of 6 bases from V and 4 bases from J, the junction contained 8 bases not matched to a gene. DNA for the CDR3: TGTGCCAGCAGTCGCACAGGGGGATTATACGAGCAGTACTTC. Translating it yields CASSRTGGLYEQYF.